The 15 T cell receptor beta chains below come from one sample, sequenced in a study of CD8 T cells in ankylosing spondylitis. One entry per CDR3 protein results from TCRdb running MiXCR on the 5' RACE reads. The repertoire has 380,000 or so distinct CDR3 sequences, approximately 22% of them found once; the top ten carry around 13%. The sample taken for sequencing was blood, either unsorted or a sorted T cell fraction (not recorded which). These receptors were taken from a male donor with ankylosing spondylitis or in good health (not recorded which).

The rearrangement joins TRBV4-1 to TRBJ2-2; weak D call: TRBD1 (5 bases). The germline CDR1 and CDR2 sequences are MGHRA and YSYEKL. This CDR3 region has 17 residues. Trimming shortened V by 1 base and J by 4 bases, and 16 bases separated the two germline ends. CDR3: CASSQAPTAPSTGELFF. CDR3 bases: TGCGCCAGCAGCCAAGCCCCGACAGCGCCGAGCACCGGGGAGCTGTTTTTT.

This clonotype was counted at least ten times. The chain joins TRBV6-4 to TRBJ2-3; weak D call: TRBD1 (6 bases). CDR3 size: 13 residues. V was pared by 8 bases and J by 0 bases, with 9 bases between. CDR1 is MRHNA and CDR2 is SNTAGT in the germline V gene. CDR3 nucleotides: TGTGCCAGCGCCCAGGGGAGCACAGATACGCAGTATTTT. It translates to CASAQGSTDTQYF.

The V and J genes are TRBV7-9 and TRBJ2-1, with D perhaps matching TRBD2 (6 bases). The CDR3 is 15 amino acids. Between the trimmed V and J ends, which lost 5 bases and 9 bases, there was a span of 20 bases. In germline, CDR1 is SEHNR, CDR2 FQNEAQ (reference sequence). CDR3 sequence reads: CASSPPDNAGSEQFF. The CDR3 DNA reads TGTGCCAGCAGCCCACCCGATAACGCGGGAAGTGAGCAGTTCTTC.

V gene TRBV30 combines with J gene TRBJ2-3, with a weak D call TRBD1 (6 bases). Deletions cut 0 bases from V and 6 bases from J, with 13 bases between. The CDR3 length is 14 residues. Germline CDR1 is GTSNPN and CDR2 is SVGIG (reference sequence). CDR3 in amino acids: CAWSVVGAGDTQYF. The CDR3, as DNA: TGTGCCTGGAGTGTGGTGGGGGCTGGGGATACGCAGTATTTT.

Only a few counts were recorded for this clonotype. This chain links TRBV11-2 with TRBJ2-1, with TRBD2 matching over 10 bases. V dropped 3 bases and J dropped 4; count of bases not matched to a gene: 6. The germline V gene has CDR1 SGHAT and CDR2 FQNNGV. The CDR3 contains 16 residues. The CDR3 loop is CASSFPTSGAYNEQFF. CDR3 in DNA: TGTGCCAGCAGCTTCCCTACTAGCGGGGCTTACAATGAGCAGTTCTTC.

This clonotype was observed many times. V usage is TRBV10-3 and J usage is TRBJ2-3; perhaps TRBD2 as D (6 bases). CDR3 length equals 12 residues. Germline V CDR1 and CDR2: ENHRY, SYGVKD. V lost 6 bases and J lost 5, with 9 bases in between. The CDR3 spells CAIRGRGDTQYF. DNA for the CDR3: TGTGCCATCAGGGGGCGGGGAGATACGCAGTATTTT.

The chain employs TRBV7-6 and TRBJ2-3; a weak D match, TRBD1 (5 bases). From germline, CDR1 is SGHVS and CDR2 FNYEAQ. CDR3 length: 14 amino acids. V lost 1 base and J 10 bases, leaving 15 bases between the germline ends. CDR3 sequence: CASSLGGTLGPQYF. The CDR3, as DNA: TGTGCCAGCAGCTTAGGTGGCACGCTGGGGCCGCAGTATTTT. The variable domain in full, with the rest retrieved from reference TRBV7-6 and TRBJ2-3, is GAGVSQSPRYKVTKRGQDVALRCDPISGHVSLYWYRQALGQGPEFLTYFNYEAQQDKSGLPNDRFSAERPEGSISTLTIQRTEQRDSAMYRCASSLGGTLGPQYFGPGTRLTVL.

The sample holds a few counts of this clonotype. The rearrangement links TRBV4-1 to TRBJ2-7, with 10 positions matching TRBD1. There are 13 residues in the CDR3. Germline V lookup: CDR1 MGHRA, CDR2 YSYEKL. J gave up 6 bases and V 6 bases, and 5 bases lay outside the gene matches. CDR3 in amino acids: CASRRTGGGEQYF. The CDR3 nucleotides read TGCGCCAGCAGACGGACAGGGGGAGGCGAGCAGTACTTC.

This clonotype was counted at least ten times. The chain recombines TRBV29-1 with TRBJ2-5, with D uncertain. Germline V CDR1 and CDR2: SQVTM, ANQGSEA. V lost 4 bases and J lost 0, with 6 bases in between. The CDR3 covers 12 residues. CDR3 DNA sequence: TGCAGCGTTGTCAGGAACCAAGAGACCCAGTACTTC. Amino acids: CSVVRNQETQYF.

The V call is TRBV29-1, the J call TRBJ1-1; 8 bases line up with TRBD1. Germline lookup yields CDR1 SQVTM and CDR2 ANQGSEA. With 7 bases clipped from V and 4 bases from J, the junction kept 5 bases outside the gene matches. This CDR3 comprises 12 residues. The DNA of the CDR3 is TGCAGCGCATTCGGACAGGGCACTGAAGCTTTCTTT. This encodes CSAFGQGTEAFF.

V and J are TRBV12-3 or TRBV12-4 and TRBJ2-7; D may be TRBD2 (6 bases). The ends were cut back, 8 bases at V and 2 bases at J, with 16 bases in the middle. The CDR3 consists of 14 residues. The DNA of the CDR3 is TGTGCCAGCCTGGGAGGCGACGCACCCTACGAGCAGTACTTC. Its translation: CASLGGDAPYEQYF.

The V and J genes are TRBV9 and TRBJ2-3; 15 nucleotides match TRBD2. In germline, CDR1 is SGDLS, CDR2 YYNGEE. V lost 3 bases and J lost 6; bases outside the gene matches: 5. This CDR3 has 16 residues. CDR3 sequence reads: CASSGTSGGAWDTQYF. DNA of the CDR3: TGTGCCAGCAGCGGGACTAGCGGGGGGGCCTGGGATACGCAGTATTTT.

The J gene is TRBJ2-7, the V gene TRBV5-6; no definite D call. Germline CDR1 is SGHDT and CDR2 is YYEEEE. This CDR3 spans 15 amino acids. Trimming cost V 4 bases and J 0 bases, with 14 bases left between them. The CDR3 spells CASSNRIKVSYEQYF. As DNA, the CDR3 is TGTGCCAGCAGCAATCGTATTAAAGTCTCCTACGAGCAGTACTTC. Full variable domain (rest looked up from reference TRBV5-6 and TRBJ2-7): DAGVTQSPTHLIKTRGQQVTLRCSPKSGHDTVSWYQQALGQGPQFIFQYYEEEERQRGNFPDRFSGHQFPNYSSELNVNALLLGDSALYLCASSNRIKVSYEQYFGPGTRLTVT.

In its sample, this clonotype was seen a few times. The CDR3 DNA reads as TGTGCCAGCAGCTTAGGGGACAGCCCCCCGCGCGATACGCAGTATTTT. This codes for CASSLGDSPPRDTQYF. The chain combines TRBV7-9 with TRBJ2-3; 7 bases match TRBD1. The CDR3 consists of 16 residues. The V and J ends lost 1 base and 6 bases, in that order; junction bases with no gene match: 10. CDR1 and CDR2 from the germline V gene are SEHNR and FQNEAQ (reference sequence).

The gene calls are TRBV7-3 and TRBJ2-2; 8 bases line up with TRBD2. J was trimmed by 6 bases and V by 5 bases; bases with no gene match: 5. Looked up from germline, CDR1 is SGHTA and CDR2 is FQGTGA. This CDR3 has 14 residues. The CDR3 coding sequence is TGTGCCAGCAGCCCGGGACTAGGCTCCGGGGAGCTGTTTTTT. The encoded protein is CASSPGLGSGELFF.